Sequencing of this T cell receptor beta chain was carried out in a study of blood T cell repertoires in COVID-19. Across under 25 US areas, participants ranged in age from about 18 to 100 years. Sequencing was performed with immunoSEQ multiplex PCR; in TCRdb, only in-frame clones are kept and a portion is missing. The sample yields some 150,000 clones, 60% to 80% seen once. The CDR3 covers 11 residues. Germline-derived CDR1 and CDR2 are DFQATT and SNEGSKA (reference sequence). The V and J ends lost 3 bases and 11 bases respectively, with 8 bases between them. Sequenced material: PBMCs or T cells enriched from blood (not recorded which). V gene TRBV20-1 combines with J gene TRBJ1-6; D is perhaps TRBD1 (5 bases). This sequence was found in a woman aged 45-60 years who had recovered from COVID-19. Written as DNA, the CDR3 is TGCAGTGCTAGGTGGGGGGCACCCCTCCACTTT. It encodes CSARWGAPLHF.